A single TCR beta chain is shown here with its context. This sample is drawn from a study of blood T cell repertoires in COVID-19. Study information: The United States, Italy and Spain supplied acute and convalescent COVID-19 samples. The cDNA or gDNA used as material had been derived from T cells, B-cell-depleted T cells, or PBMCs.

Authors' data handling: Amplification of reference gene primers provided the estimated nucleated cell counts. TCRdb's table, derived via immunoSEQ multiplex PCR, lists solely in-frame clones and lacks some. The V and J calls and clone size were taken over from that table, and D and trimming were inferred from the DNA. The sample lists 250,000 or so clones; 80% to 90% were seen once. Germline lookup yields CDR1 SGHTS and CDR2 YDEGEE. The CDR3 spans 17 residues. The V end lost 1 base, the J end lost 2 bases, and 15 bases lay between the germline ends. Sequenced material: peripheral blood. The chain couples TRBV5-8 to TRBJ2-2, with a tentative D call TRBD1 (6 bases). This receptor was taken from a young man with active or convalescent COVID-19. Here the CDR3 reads CASSLNTGTINTGELFF. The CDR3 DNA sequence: TGTGCCAGCAGCTTGAATACAGGGACGATAAACACCGGGGAGCTGTTTTTT.